This T cell receptor beta chain was documented in a study of response to subunit inactivated influenza vaccine. This clonotype occurred a few times. Antigen: not known. TCRdb used MiXCR to reprocess the RT-PCR reads, holding one entry per CDR3 protein. In the table there are 560,000 or so distinct CDR3 sequences, around 8% of which are singletons. Points from the study as a whole: Every seasonal influenza vaccination brings in few new T cells, the authors suggested.

The germline V gene encodes CDR1 ENHRY and CDR2 SYGVKD. Trimming pared 3 bases from V and 3 bases from J, leaving 9 bases between. This CDR3 has 13 residues. V gene TRBV10-3 combines with J gene TRBJ2-7; D is possibly TRBD1 (5 bases). This TCR was recovered from a man between 50 and 69 years old who received an inactivated influenza vaccine. The input for sequencing was PBMCs from blood, taken less than 30 months after vaccination. This chain's CDR3 is CAISEGQFYEQYF. CDR3 nucleotide sequence: TGTGCCATCAGTGAAGGACAATTCTACGAGCAGTACTTC.